The text below deals with one T cell receptor beta chain. Trimming pared 2 bases from V and 2 bases from J, leaving 12 bases between. The CDR3 contains 15 residues. Germline lookup yields CDR1 KGHSH and CDR2 LQKENI. The data are from a study of blood T cell repertoires in COVID-19. Only in-frame clones appear in the TCRdb table, and some are missing; sequencing was by immunoSEQ multiplex PCR. Of around 160,000 clones in the sample, over 80% were seen once. The TCR comes from a woman between 40 and 55 years old with active or convalescent COVID-19. The chain employs TRBV18 and TRBJ1-2; D is uncertain. Sequencing input: peripheral blood. CDR3 sequence (DNA): TGTGCCAGCTCACCAGGGTGGCAGACAAACTATGGCTACACCTTC. It specifies CASSPGWQTNYGYTF. Using reference TRBV18 and TRBJ1-2 for the parts outside the CDR3, the full variable domain is NAGVMQNPRHLVRRRGQEARLRCSPMKGHSHVYWYRQLPEEGLKFMVYLQKENIIDESGMPKERFSAEFPKEGPSILRIQQVVRGDSAAYFCASSPGWQTNYGYTFGSGTRLTVV.